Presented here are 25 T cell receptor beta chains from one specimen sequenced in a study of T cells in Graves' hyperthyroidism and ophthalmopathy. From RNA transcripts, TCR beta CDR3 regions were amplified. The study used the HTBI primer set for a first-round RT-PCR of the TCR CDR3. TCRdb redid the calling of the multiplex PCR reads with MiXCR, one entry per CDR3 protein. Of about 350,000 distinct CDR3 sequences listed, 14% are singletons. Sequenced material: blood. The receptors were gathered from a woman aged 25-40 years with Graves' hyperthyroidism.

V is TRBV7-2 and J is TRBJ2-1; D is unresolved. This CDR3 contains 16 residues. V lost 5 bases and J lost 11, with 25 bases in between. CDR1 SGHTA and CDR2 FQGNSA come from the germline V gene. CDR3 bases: TGTGCCAGCAGCACCCGATGGGCCCTCCACTACCCCCAGCAGTTCTTC. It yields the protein CASSTRWALHYPQQFF.

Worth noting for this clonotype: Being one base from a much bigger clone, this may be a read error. CDR3 region: CSVRQGYTPSSYEHYF. The DNA for the CDR3 is TGCAGCGTTCGACAGGGGTATACCCCGAGCTCCTACGAGCACTACTTC. The genes are TRBV29-1 and TRBJ2-7; the match to TRBD1 covers 8 bases. The germline CDR1 and CDR2 sequences are SQVTM and ANQGSEA. The CDR3 contains 16 residues.

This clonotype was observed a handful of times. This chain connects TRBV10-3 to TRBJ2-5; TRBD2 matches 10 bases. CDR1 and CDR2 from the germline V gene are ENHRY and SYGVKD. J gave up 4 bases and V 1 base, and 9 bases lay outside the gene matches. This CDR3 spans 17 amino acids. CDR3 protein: CAISEWTSGALGETQYF. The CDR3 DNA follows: TGTGCCATCAGTGAGTGGACTAGCGGAGCCTTAGGAGAGACCCAGTACTTC.

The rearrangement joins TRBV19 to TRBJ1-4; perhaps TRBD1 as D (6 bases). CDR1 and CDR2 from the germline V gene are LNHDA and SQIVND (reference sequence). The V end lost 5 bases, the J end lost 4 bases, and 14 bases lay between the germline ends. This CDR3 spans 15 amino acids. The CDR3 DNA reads TGTGCCAGTAGTCCCCCCGGACAGATTAATGAAAAACTGTTTTTT. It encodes CASSPPGQINEKLFF.

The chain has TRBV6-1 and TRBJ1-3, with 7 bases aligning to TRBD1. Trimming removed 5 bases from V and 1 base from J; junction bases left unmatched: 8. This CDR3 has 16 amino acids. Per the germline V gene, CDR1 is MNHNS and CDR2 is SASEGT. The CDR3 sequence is CASSPDWDRSGNTIYF. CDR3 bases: TGTGCCAGCAGTCCCGACTGGGACAGATCTGGAAACACCATATATTTT.

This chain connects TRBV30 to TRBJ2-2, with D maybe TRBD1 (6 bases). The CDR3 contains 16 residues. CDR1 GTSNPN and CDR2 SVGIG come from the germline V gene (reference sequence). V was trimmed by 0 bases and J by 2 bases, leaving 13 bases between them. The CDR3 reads CAWSVIKGQNTGELFF. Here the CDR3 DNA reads TGTGCCTGGAGTGTAATAAAGGGACAAAACACCGGGGAGCTGTTTTTT.

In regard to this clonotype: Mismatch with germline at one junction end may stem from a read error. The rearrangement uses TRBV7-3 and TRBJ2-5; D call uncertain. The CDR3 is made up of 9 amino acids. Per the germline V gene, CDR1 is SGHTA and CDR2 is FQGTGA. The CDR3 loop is CASSLTRYF. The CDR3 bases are TGTGCCAGCAGCTTAACCCGGTACTTC.

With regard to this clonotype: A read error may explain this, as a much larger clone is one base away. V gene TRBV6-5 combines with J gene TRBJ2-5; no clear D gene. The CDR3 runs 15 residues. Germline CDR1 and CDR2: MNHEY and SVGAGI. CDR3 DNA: TGTGCCAGCAGTTACTCGATTCTAGGCCAAGGGACCCAGTACTTC. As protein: CASSYSILGQGTQYF.

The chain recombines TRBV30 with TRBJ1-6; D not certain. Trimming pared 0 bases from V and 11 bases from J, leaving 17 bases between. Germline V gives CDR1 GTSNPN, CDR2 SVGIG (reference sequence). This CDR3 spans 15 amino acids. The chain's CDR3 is CAWSVSAGRRAPLHF. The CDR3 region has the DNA TGTGCCTGGAGTGTATCTGCCGGGAGACGTGCACCCCTCCACTTT.

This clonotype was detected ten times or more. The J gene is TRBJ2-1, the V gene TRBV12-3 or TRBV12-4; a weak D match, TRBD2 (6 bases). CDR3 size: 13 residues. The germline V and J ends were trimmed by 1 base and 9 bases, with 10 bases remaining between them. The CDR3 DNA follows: TGTGCCAGCAGTTTAGGGAGGGTGGTTGAGCAGTTCTTC. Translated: CASSLGRVVEQFF.

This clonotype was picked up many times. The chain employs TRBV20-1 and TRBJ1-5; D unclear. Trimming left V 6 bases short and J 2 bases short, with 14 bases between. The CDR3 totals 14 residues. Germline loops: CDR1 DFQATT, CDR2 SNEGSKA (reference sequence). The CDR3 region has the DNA TGCAGTGCGCGAAGACGGTATGGCAATCAGCCCCAGCATTTT. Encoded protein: CSARRRYGNQPQHF.

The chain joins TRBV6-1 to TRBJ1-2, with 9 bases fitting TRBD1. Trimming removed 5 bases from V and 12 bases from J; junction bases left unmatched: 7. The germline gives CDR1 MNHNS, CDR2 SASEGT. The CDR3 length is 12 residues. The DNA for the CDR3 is TGTGCCAGCAGTACCTGGGACAGGGCCCACACCTTC. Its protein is CASSTWDRAHTF.

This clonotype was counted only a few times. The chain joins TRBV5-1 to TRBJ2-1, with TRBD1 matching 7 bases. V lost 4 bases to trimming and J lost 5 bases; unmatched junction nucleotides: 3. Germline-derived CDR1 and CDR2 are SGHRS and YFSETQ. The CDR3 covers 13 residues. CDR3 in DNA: TGCGCCAGCAGCCCTGGACAGGACAATGAGCAGTTCTTC. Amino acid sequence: CASSPGQDNEQFF.

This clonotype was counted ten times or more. DNA of the CDR3: TGTGCCAGCAGCTCTGGACAGGGAAACAATGAGCAGTTCTTC. Its translation: CASSSGQGNNEQFF. V usage is TRBV5-4 and J usage is TRBJ2-1; 8 bases map to TRBD1. V was clipped by 3 bases and J by 5 bases; unmatched bases: 4. CDR1 is SGHNT, CDR2 YYREEE, per germline (reference sequence). This CDR3 comprises 14 residues.

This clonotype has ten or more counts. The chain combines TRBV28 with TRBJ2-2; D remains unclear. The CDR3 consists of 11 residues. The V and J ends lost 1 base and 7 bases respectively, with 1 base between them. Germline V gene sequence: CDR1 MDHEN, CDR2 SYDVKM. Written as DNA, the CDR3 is TGTGCCAGCAGTTTATACGGGGAGCTGTTTTTT. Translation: CASSLYGELFF. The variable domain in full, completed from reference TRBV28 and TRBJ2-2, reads DVKVTQSSRYLVKRTGEKVFLECVQDMDHENMFWYRQDPGLGLRLIYFSYDVKMKEKGDIPEGYSVSREKKERFSLILESASTNQTSMYLCASSLYGELFFGEGSRLTVL.

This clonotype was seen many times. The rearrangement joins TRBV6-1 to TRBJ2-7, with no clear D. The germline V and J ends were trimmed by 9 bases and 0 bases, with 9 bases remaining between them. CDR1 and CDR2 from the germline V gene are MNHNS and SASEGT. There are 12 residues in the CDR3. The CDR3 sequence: CASGQSSYEQYF. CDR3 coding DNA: TGTGCCAGTGGGCAGAGCTCCTACGAGCAGTACTTC.

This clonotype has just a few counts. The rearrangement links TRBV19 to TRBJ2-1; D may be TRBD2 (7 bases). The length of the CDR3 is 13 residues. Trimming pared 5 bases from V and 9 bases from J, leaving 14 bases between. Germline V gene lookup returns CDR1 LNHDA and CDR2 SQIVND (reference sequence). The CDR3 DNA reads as TGTGCCAGTAGTCACAGGGAGGGCGGTGAGCAGTTCTTC. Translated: CASSHREGGEQFF.

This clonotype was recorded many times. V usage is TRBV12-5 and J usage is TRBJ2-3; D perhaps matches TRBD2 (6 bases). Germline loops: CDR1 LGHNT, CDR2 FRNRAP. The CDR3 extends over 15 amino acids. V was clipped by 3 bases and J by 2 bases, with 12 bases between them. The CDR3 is CASGFRGTLTDTQYF. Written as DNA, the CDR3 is TGTGCTAGTGGTTTTCGGGGGACCCTCACAGATACGCAGTATTTT. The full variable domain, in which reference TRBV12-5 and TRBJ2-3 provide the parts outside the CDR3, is DARVTQTPRHKVTEMGQEVTMRCQPILGHNTVFWYRQTMMQGLELLAYFRNRAPLDDSGMPKDRFSAEMPDATLATLKIQPSEPRDSAVYFCASGFRGTLTDTQYFGPGTRLTVL.

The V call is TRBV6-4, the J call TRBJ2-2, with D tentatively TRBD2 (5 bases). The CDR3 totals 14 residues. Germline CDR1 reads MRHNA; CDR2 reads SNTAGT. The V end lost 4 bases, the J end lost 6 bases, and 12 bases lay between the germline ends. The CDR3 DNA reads TGTGCCAGCAGTGTTGACGGAGGCGCCGGGGAGCTGTTTTTT. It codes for CASSVDGGAGELFF.

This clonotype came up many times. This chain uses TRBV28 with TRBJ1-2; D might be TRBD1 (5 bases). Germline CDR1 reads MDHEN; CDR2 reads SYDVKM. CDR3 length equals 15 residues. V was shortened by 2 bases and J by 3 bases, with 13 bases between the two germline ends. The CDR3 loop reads CASSLGQEGYYGYTF. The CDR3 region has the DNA TGTGCCAGCAGTTTAGGACAAGAGGGCTACTATGGCTACACCTTC.

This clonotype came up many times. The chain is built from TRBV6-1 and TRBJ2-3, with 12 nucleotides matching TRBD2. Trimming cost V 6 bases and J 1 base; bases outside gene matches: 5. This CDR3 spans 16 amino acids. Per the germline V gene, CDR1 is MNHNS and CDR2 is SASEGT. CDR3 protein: CASSKLAGGGTDTQYF. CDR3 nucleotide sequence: TGTGCCAGCAGCAAACTAGCGGGAGGAGGCACAGATACGCAGTATTTT.

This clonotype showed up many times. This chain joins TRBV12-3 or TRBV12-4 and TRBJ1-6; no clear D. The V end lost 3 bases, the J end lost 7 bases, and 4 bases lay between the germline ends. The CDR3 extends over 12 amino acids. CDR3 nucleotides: TGTGCCAGCAGTTTGAGAAATTCACCCCTCCACTTT. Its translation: CASSLRNSPLHF.

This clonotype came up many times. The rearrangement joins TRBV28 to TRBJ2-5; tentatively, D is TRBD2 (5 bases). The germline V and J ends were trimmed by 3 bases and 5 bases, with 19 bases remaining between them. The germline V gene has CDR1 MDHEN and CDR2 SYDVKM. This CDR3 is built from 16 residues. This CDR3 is CASSLSEPGSGETQYF. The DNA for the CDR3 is TGTGCCAGCAGTTTGTCAGAGCCGGGGTCGGGGGAGACCCAGTACTTC.

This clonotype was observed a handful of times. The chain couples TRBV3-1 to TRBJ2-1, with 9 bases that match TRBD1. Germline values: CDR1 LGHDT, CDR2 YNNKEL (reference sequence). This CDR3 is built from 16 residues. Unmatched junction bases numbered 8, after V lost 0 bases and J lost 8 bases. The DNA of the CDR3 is TGTGCCAGCAGCCAAGAAGACAGGGGGTTGATAGATGAGCAGTTCTTC. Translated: CASSQEDRGLIDEQFF.

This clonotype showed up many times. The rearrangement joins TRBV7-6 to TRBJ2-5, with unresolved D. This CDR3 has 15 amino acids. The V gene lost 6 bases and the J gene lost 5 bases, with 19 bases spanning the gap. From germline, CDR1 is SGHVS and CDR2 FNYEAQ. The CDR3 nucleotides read TGTGCCAGCAGTGATCGCGGAATTGACGGGGAGACCCAGTACTTC. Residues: CASSDRGIDGETQYF.